This record looks at one TCR beta chain sequence and its context. The antigen is not known. This specimen comes from a study of read filtering for tumor transcriptome and immune sequencing. From 400 to 450 ng of RNA, a library with molecular barcoded alpha/delta and beta/gamma adaptors was made. TCRdb fed the reads into MiXCR, producing one record per CDR3 protein. The table has 48,000 or so distinct CDR3 sequences, roughly 19% seen once. At the time of active disease, bone marrow was collected from every patient. Study results and caveats: This fraction held mixed bone marrow immune cells after CD138-negative sorting. RNA-seq captured clonotypes less deeply and reliably than IR-seq.

V gave up 3 bases and J gave up 13 bases; unmatched junction bases: 7. Germline CDR1 reads SGHRS; CDR2 reads YFSETQ. This CDR3 has 13 amino acids. The source material was a population of CD138-negative cells sorted from bone marrow. The genes are TRBV5-1 and TRBJ2-4, with 10 bases fitting TRBD2. This clonotype was obtained from a donor at least 40 years old with multiple myeloma. The CDR3 sequence is CASSSSWTSGQYF. The CDR3 DNA reads as TGCGCCAGCAGCTCGTCCTGGACTAGCGGCCAGTACTTC.